Below, one TCR beta chain is given with its context. Its antigen is not known. The source of the sample is a study of graft-versus-host responses after intestinal transplantation. Whole-study context: The transplants performed in recipients were multivisceral, liver-intestinal, or isolated intestinal. Whole-study findings and limits: GvH clone levels peaked in circulation, and this peak was associated with early post-transplant HvG declines.

This CDR3 has 14 residues. Per the germline V gene, CDR1 is WSHSY and CDR2 is SAAADI. Trimming shortened V by 1 base and J by 1 base, and 5 bases separated the two germline ends. The table came from immunoSEQ multiplex PCR; TCRdb's copy has only in-frame clones and leaves some out. The sample lists about 25,000 clones, over 90% seen once, with 0.53% in the top ten. Source: PBMCs, taken 18 days after transplant. The clonotype was recovered from a human patient who received an intestinal transplant, so some T cells may come from the graft donor. The chain links TRBV10-2 to TRBJ1-5; D gene ambiguous. CDR3: CASSELTSNQPQHF. The CDR3 region has the DNA TGCGCCAGCAGTGAGTTGACAAGCAATCAGCCCCAGCATTTT.